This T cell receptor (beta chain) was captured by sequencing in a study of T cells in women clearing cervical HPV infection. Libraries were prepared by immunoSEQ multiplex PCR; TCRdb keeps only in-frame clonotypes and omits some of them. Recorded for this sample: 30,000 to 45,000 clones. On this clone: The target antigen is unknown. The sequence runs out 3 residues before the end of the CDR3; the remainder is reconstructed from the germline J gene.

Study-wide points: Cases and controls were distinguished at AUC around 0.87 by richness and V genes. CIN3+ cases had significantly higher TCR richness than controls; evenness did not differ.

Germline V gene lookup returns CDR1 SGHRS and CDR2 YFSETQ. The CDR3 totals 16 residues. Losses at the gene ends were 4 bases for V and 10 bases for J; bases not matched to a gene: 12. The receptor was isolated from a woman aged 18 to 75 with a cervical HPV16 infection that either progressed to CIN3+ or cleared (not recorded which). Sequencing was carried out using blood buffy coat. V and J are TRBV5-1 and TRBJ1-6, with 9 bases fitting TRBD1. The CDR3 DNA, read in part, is TGCGCCAGCAGCCCCGGGGACAGGGAGATTAAATCACCC. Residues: CASSPGDREIKSP. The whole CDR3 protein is CASSPGDREIKSPLHF.